Each of the 25 T cell receptor beta chains below was sequenced from the same sample in a study of blood T cell repertoires in COVID-19 (dated by TCRdb to the early 2020s). The method was the immunoSEQ multiplex PCR assay. Entries here come from immuneACCESS through TCRdb and include only in-frame sequences with V and J called. Some clones fail to appear in such tables; in the studies checked, an unresolved V gene covers under half of the shortfall, and the cause of the remainder is unknown. The sample table lists about 200,000 clones, 70% to 90% of them with a count of one. 10% of the sample is in the top ten clones. The sample was peripheral blood. The receptors were gathered from a woman aged 50 to 60 with COVID-19, enrolled during active disease.

The V and J genes are TRBV30 and TRBJ2-3; 9 nucleotides agree with TRBD2. The germline V gene has CDR1 GTSNPN and CDR2 SVGIG (reference sequence). V shed 2 bases and J 2 bases; nucleotides not matched to a gene: 2. CDR3 length equals 14 residues. The CDR3 here is CAWSSGGYTDTQYF. The CDR3 DNA reads TGTGCCTGGAGTAGCGGGGGGTACACAGATACGCAGTATTTT.

The chain couples TRBV27 to TRBJ2-3; no firm D call. The V gene's germline CDR1 is MNHEY and CDR2 SMNVEV (reference sequence). CDR3 length: 15 residues. V lost 1 base and J lost 2, with 10 bases in between. The DNA of the CDR3 is TGTGCCAGCAGTTTATTTCCCGGGTTCACAGATACGCAGTATTTT. Translating gives CASSLFPGFTDTQYF.

For this clone: Distinct nucleotide sequences in the sample also encode this CDR3. V usage is TRBV10-3 and J usage is TRBJ1-5; D remains ambiguous. The V gene lost 0 bases and the J gene lost 2 bases, with 11 bases spanning the gap. The germline V gene has CDR1 ENHRY and CDR2 SYGVKD. The CDR3 extends over 16 amino acids. DNA for the CDR3: TGTGCCATCAGTGAGTCCTTGGGAGGAGGCAATCAGCCCCAGCATTTT. Amino acids: CAISESLGGGNQPQHF.

J is TRBJ1-3 and V is TRBV30; 7 positions agree with TRBD1. Germline V gene lookup returns CDR1 GTSNPN and CDR2 SVGIG (reference sequence). The CDR3 spans 17 residues. The junction had 10 bases not matched to a gene; V was cut back by 0 bases and J by 2 bases. Here the CDR3 DNA reads TGTGCCTGGAGTGTGCCCTTATACAGGGGTCCTGGAAACACCATATATTTT. Translation: CAWSVPLYRGPGNTIYF. Full variable domain (missing parts from reference TRBV30 and TRBJ1-3): SQTIHQWPATLVQPVGSPLSLECTVEGTSNPNLYWYRQAAGRGLQLLFYSVGIGQISSEVPQNLSASRPQDRQFILSSKKLLLSDSGFYLCAWSVPLYRGPGNTIYFGEGSWLTVV.

This clone has just one count. This chain links TRBV9 with TRBJ1-5, with D perhaps TRBD1 (5 bases). Per germline, CDR1 SGDLS and CDR2 YYNGEE. The CDR3 is made up of 15 amino acids. V lost 0 bases to trimming and J lost 6 bases, with 13 bases between them. CDR3 loop: CASSVAGREGQPQHF. CDR3 coding DNA: TGTGCCAGCAGCGTAGCAGGCAGGGAGGGTCAGCCCCAGCATTTT.

This sequence joins TRBV9 and TRBJ1-6; a possible D gene is TRBD1 (5 bases). This CDR3 spans 15 amino acids. Looked up from germline, CDR1 is SGDLS and CDR2 is YYNGEE. V was cut by 0 bases and J by 9 bases, with 13 bases left in between. The CDR3 sequence is CASSVGTPRSSPLHF. CDR3 DNA sequence: TGTGCCAGCAGCGTAGGGACACCTCGTAGTTCACCCCTCCACTTT.

The chain has TRBV7-2 and TRBJ2-1; 10 bases are a match to TRBD2. Unmatched junction bases numbered 10, after V lost 3 bases and J lost 8 bases. The CDR3 totals 16 residues. The V gene's germline CDR1 is SGHTA and CDR2 FQGNSA. The CDR3 is CASSLESGGAGYEQFF. CDR3 coding DNA: TGTGCCAGCAGCTTGGAAAGCGGGGGGGCCGGGTATGAGCAGTTCTTC. The full variable domain, with the rest looked up from reference TRBV7-2 and TRBJ2-1, is GAGVSQSPSNKVTEKGKDVELRCDPISGHTALYWYRQSLGQGLEFLIYFQGNSAPDKSGLPSDRFSAERTGGSVSTLTIQRTQQEDSAVYLCASSLESGGAGYEQFFGPGTRLTVL.

The V and J genes are TRBV9 and TRBJ1-1; D is unresolved. V lost 0 bases to trimming and J lost 3 bases, with 12 bases between them. The CDR3 contains 15 residues. Germline V gives CDR1 SGDLS, CDR2 YYNGEE. CDR3 sequence reads: CASSVAPVVDTEAFF. The CDR3 DNA sequence: TGTGCCAGCAGCGTAGCTCCGGTGGTCGACACTGAAGCTTTCTTT.

This clone came up a few times. The sample holds other DNA sequences that translate to the same CDR3. V usage is TRBV27 and J usage is TRBJ1-2; 7 nucleotides match TRBD1. CDR3 length equals 14 residues. Looked up from germline, CDR1 is MNHEY and CDR2 is SMNVEV (reference sequence). Unmatched junction bases numbered 5, after V lost 5 bases and J lost 2 bases. CDR3 coding DNA: TGTGCCAGCAGTCCTCGACAGGGAAACTATGGCTACACCTTC. Translated, it gives CASSPRQGNYGYTF.

This clone was observed a single time. The CDR3 is CATSRDDYEKLFF. The CDR3 coding sequence is TGTGCCACCAGCAGAGATGACTACGAAAAACTGTTTTTT. The gene calls are TRBV15 and TRBJ1-4; D is ambiguous. Germline assignment: CDR1 LNHNV and CDR2 YYDKDF (reference sequence). Trimming left V 0 bases short and J 8 bases short, with 7 bases between. The CDR3 runs 13 residues.

The chain is built from TRBV15 and TRBJ1-2; a possible D gene is TRBD1 (5 bases). V was shortened by 5 bases and J by 7 bases, with 14 bases between the two germline ends. CDR1 and CDR2 from the germline V gene are LNHNV and YYDKDF (reference sequence). The CDR3 runs 13 residues. The CDR3 is CATSPRVGAGYTF. DNA for the CDR3: TGTGCCACCAGCCCCCGGGTAGGGGCTGGCTACACCTTC.

The chain couples TRBV9 to TRBJ2-1; 8 bases are a match to TRBD2. This CDR3 is 15 amino acids long. Germline lookup yields CDR1 SGDLS and CDR2 YYNGEE. The J segment lost 1 base and the V segment lost 3 bases, leaving 3 bases of the junction unmatched. In nucleotides, the CDR3 is TGTGCCAGCAGCGGACGGGGGGGTTCCTACAATGAGCAGTTCTTC. It specifies CASSGRGGSYNEQFF.

This clone is a singleton in its sample. J is TRBJ2-1 and V is TRBV27; unclear D gene. Germline CDR1 and CDR2: MNHEY and SMNVEV (reference sequence). V was pared by 4 bases and J by 14 bases, with 21 bases between. The CDR3 consists of 14 residues. The CDR3 nucleotides read TGTGCCAGCAGTTCCTTAGCTACCGTCCAAACGGAGTTCTTC. Its translation: CASSSLATVQTEFF.

Comment on this clone: The germline gene is not matched at one end of the junction; a read error may be the cause. The CDR3 bases are TGTGCTAGCAGTCCAGGGGTCATTAGGTATGGCTACACCTTC. It yields the protein CASSPGVIRYGYTF. The J gene is TRBJ1-2, the V gene TRBV27, with TRBD1 as a possible D gene (6 bases). The CDR3 consists of 14 residues. Germline CDR1 MNHEY, CDR2 SMNVEV (reference sequence).

J is TRBJ1-2 and V is TRBV24-1, with 7 bases identical to TRBD1. The CDR3 consists of 16 residues. Germline loops: CDR1 KGHDR, CDR2 SFDVKD. V dropped 3 bases and J dropped 4; count of bases not matched to a gene: 10. The CDR3 nucleotides read TGTGCCACCAGTGATCCTAAAAGACAGGGCGCCTATGGCTACACCTTC. Translating it yields CATSDPKRQGAYGYTF.

The rearrangement links TRBV30 to TRBJ2-5, with D tentatively TRBD2 (5 bases). The V gene lost 1 base and the J gene lost 5 bases, with 17 bases spanning the gap. CDR3 size: 15 residues. Germline V gene sequence: CDR1 GTSNPN, CDR2 SVGIG (reference sequence). CDR3 sequence reads: CAWSARRQAEETQYF. The CDR3 DNA reads as TGTGCCTGGAGTGCCCGGAGGCAAGCAGAGGAGACCCAGTACTTC.

The chain links TRBV6-5 to TRBJ1-4, with 8 nucleotides matching TRBD1. Germline lookup yields CDR1 MNHEY and CDR2 SVGAGI. The V segment lost 4 bases and the J segment 4 bases; nucleotides outside the gene matches: 5. CDR3 length: 15 amino acids. CDR3 sequence reads: CASSFRQGLNEKLFF. CDR3 sequence (DNA): TGTGCCAGCAGTTTTCGACAGGGGCTTAATGAAAAACTGTTTTTT.

V usage is TRBV7-6 and J usage is TRBJ1-4; TRBD1 is a possible D gene (5 bases). The length of the CDR3 is 13 residues. Germline-derived CDR1 and CDR2 are SGHVS and FNYEAQ. Trimming cost V 1 base and J 7 bases, with 7 bases left between them. The CDR3 sequence is CASSLVQGEKLFF. As DNA, the CDR3 is TGTGCCAGCAGCTTAGTTCAGGGTGAAAAACTGTTTTTT.

The rearrangement links TRBV27 to TRBJ2-3; D might be TRBD1 (6 bases). The V and J ends lost 6 bases and 3 bases respectively, with 19 bases between them. Per the germline V gene, CDR1 is MNHEY and CDR2 is SMNVEV (reference sequence). This CDR3 has 16 amino acids. CDR3 DNA: TGTGCCAGCAGGGGGGCAGGGAAAGGACGGACAGATACGCAGTATTTT. Translating gives CASRGAGKGRTDTQYF.

J is TRBJ2-2 and V is TRBV5-4; D is uncertain. Germline CDR1 SGHNT, CDR2 YYREEE (reference sequence). The CDR3 contains 15 residues. Trimming cost V 3 bases and J 4 bases, with 13 bases left between them. CDR3 in DNA: TGTGCCAGCAGCTCTCCAAGAGGTACCACCGGGGAGCTGTTTTTT. Translating it yields CASSSPRGTTGELFF. The whole variable domain, remainder taken from reference TRBV5-4 and TRBJ2-2, is ETGVTQSPTHLIKTRGQQVTLRCSSQSGHNTVSWYQQALGQGPQFIFQYYREEENGRGNFPPRFSGLQFPNYSSELNVNALELDDSALYLCASSSPRGTTGELFFGEGSRLTVL.

The chain is built from TRBV11-2 and TRBJ1-4; a possible D gene is TRBD1 (5 bases). Per germline, CDR1 SGHAT and CDR2 FQNNGV. V lost 2 bases, J lost 3 bases, and 13 bases lay in between. The CDR3 runs to 16 residues. CDR3 sequence: CASSLPGSYSNEKLFF. The DNA of the CDR3 is TGTGCCAGCAGCTTACCAGGGTCTTATTCTAATGAAAAACTGTTTTTT.

This clone turned up a few times. This sample includes further DNA sequences coding for the same CDR3. The DNA for the CDR3 is TGCGCCAGCAGCTTGGGACAGACATCTTATAATTCACCCCTCCACTTT. Translation: CASSLGQTSYNSPLHF. V is TRBV5-1 and J is TRBJ1-6; possible D gene TRBD1, 5 bases. From germline, CDR1 is SGHRS and CDR2 YFSETQ. The V gene lost 0 bases and the J gene lost 4 bases, with 11 bases spanning the gap. The CDR3 is 16 amino acids.

This rearrangement joins TRBV5-1 to TRBJ2-7, with 9 bases aligning to TRBD1. Germline CDR1 reads SGHRS; CDR2 reads YFSETQ. The trim removed 0 bases at V and 0 bases at J, leaving 4 bases unmatched. This CDR3 has 16 residues. The CDR3 region has the DNA TGCGCCAGCAGCTTGGCGGGGACAGGGAGCTCCTACGAGCAGTACTTC. As protein: CASSLAGTGSSYEQYF. Full variable domain (missing parts from reference TRBV5-1 and TRBJ2-7): KAGVTQTPRYLIKTRGQQVTLSCSPISGHRSVSWYQQTPGQGLQFLFEYFSETQRNKGNFPGRFSGRQFSNSRSEMNVSTLELGDSALYLCASSLAGTGSSYEQYFGPGTRLTVT.

The genes are TRBV19 and TRBJ1-1; possibly TRBD1 for D (5 bases). The V and J ends lost 6 bases and 3 bases respectively, with 14 bases between them. The CDR3 spans 14 residues. Germline loops: CDR1 LNHDA, CDR2 SQIVND (reference sequence). For the CDR3, the DNA is TGTGCCAGTAGCCATGGGGGGGGGTACACTGAAGCTTTCTTT. It is translated as CASSHGGGYTEAFF. Full variable domain (outside the CDR3, taken from reference TRBV19 and TRBJ1-1): DGGITQSPKYLFRKEGQNVTLSCEQNLNHDAMYWYRQDPGQGLRLIYYSQIVNDFQKGDIAEGYSVSREKKESFPLTVTSAQKNPTAFYLCASSHGGGYTEAFFGQGTRLTVV.

The rearrangement links TRBV12-3 or TRBV12-4 to TRBJ2-1; a possible D gene is TRBD1 (6 bases). The CDR3 runs 11 residues. V lost 7 bases and J lost 10, with 11 bases in between. The CDR3 region is CASTTGYEQFF. The CDR3 DNA sequence: TGTGCCAGCACAACAGGGTACGAGCAGTTCTTC.